The 14 T cell receptor beta chains given below trace back to one sample, sequenced in a study of T cells in Graves' hyperthyroidism and ophthalmopathy. It was RNA transcripts that yielded the amplified TCR beta CDR3 regions. The TCR CDR3 first-round RT-PCR relied on the HTBI primer set. TCRdb independently ran MiXCR on the multiplex PCR reads; one entry per CDR3 protein. The table shows around 420,000 distinct CDR3 sequences, with around 14% occurring only once. Input material: blood. Receptors originate from a woman aged 18-35 years with Graves' hyperthyroidism.

There are a few counts of this clonotype. V and J are TRBV29-1 and TRBJ2-1, with D possibly being TRBD2 (6 bases). Trimming took off 1 base at V and 2 bases at J, with 15 bases between the two ends. CDR1 SQVTM and CDR2 ANQGSEA come from the germline V gene. This CDR3 comprises 16 residues. CDR3 residues: CSVEVRGSGPYNEQFF. The CDR3 nucleotides read TGCAGCGTTGAAGTCCGGGGGAGCGGACCCTACAATGAGCAGTTCTTC.

This clonotype was counted many times. The rearrangement joins TRBV11-2 to TRBJ2-5; 9 bases line up with TRBD1. The CDR3 contains 16 residues. Germline CDR1 and CDR2: SGHAT and FQNNGV. Trimming at V came to 5 bases and at J to 2 bases, leaving 9 bases not matched to a gene. CDR3 region: CASSPGQGMGQETQYF. DNA of the CDR3: TGTGCCAGCAGCCCAGGACAGGGGATGGGACAAGAGACCCAGTACTTC.

This chain uses TRBV10-3 with TRBJ2-2; 8 nucleotides line up with TRBD1. V lost 8 bases to trimming and J lost 5 bases; unmatched junction nucleotides: 4. Germline CDR1 is ENHRY and CDR2 is SYGVKD. This CDR3 region has 13 residues. The CDR3 DNA reads TGTGCCATCCAGGGGGCGAGGACCGGGGAGCTGTTTTTT. Translating it yields CAIQGARTGELFF.

This clonotype was counted at least ten times. The V and J genes are TRBV12-3 or TRBV12-4 and TRBJ2-7; the D is unclear. CDR3 size: 17 residues. With 6 bases removed from V and 3 bases from J, the gap between germline ends came to 24 bases. CDR3 bases: TGTGCCAGCAGCCTATCGCCGAGAGTGGGAATTCTCTACGAGCAGTACTTC. It specifies CASSLSPRVGILYEQYF.

In this sample, this clonotype turned up many times. The rearrangement joins TRBV27 to TRBJ2-1; D gene unclear. The CDR3 totals 12 residues. Trimming shortened V by 2 bases and J by 9 bases, and 8 bases separated the two germline ends. The V gene's germline CDR1 is MNHEY and CDR2 SMNVEV (reference sequence). The chain's CDR3 is CASSLPWGEQFF. CDR3 nucleotide sequence: TGTGCCAGCAGTTTACCCTGGGGTGAGCAGTTCTTC.

The chain recombines TRBV20-1 with TRBJ1-4; D possibly corresponds to TRBD1 (6 bases). Trimming cost V 5 bases and J 0 bases, with 16 bases left between them. CDR1 is DFQATT, CDR2 SNEGSKA, per germline (reference sequence). The CDR3 runs 16 residues. This CDR3 reads CSADSPRQATNEKLFF. The CDR3 DNA reads as TGCAGTGCTGATTCTCCACGACAGGCAACTAATGAAAAACTGTTTTTT.

In this sample, this clonotype turned up a few times. A much more abundant neighbour one base away suggests this may be a read error. V and J are TRBV11-2 and TRBJ1-1, with a weak D call TRBD1 (6 bases). The CDR3 extends over 19 amino acids. Germline-derived CDR1 and CDR2 are SGHAT and FQNNGV. Here the CDR3 DNA reads TGTGCCAGCAGCAAGCCCCTCAAAGGAGGGAGGGGGATTAACACTGAAGCTTTATTT. Translation: CASSKPLKGGRGINTEALF.

This clonotype appeared many times. The CDR3 reads CSAPDRGTGEQYF. The DNA of the CDR3 is TGCAGTGCTCCCGACAGGGGAACGGGCGAGCAGTACTTC. V and J are TRBV20-1 and TRBJ2-7, with TRBD1 matching over 8 bases. V gave up 5 bases and J gave up 6 bases; unmatched junction bases: 9. Germline V lookup: CDR1 DFQATT, CDR2 SNEGSKA (reference sequence). CDR3 length: 13 residues.

This chain uses TRBV2 with TRBJ1-5; 7 bases map to TRBD1. CDR1 and CDR2 from the germline V gene are SNHLY and FYNNEI. The V and J ends lost 8 bases and 6 bases, in that order; junction bases with no gene match: 13. The CDR3 runs to 15 residues. This CDR3 is CASGPTGSGFQPQHF. CDR3 coding DNA: TGTGCCAGCGGACCGACAGGGTCTGGCTTTCAGCCCCAGCATTTT.

The V call is TRBV6-1, the J call TRBJ2-7, with TRBD1 matching over 12 bases. There are 16 residues in the CDR3. Trimming cost V 6 bases and J 1 base; bases outside gene matches: 7. Germline V gene lookup returns CDR1 MNHNS and CDR2 SASEGT. The CDR3 region is CASSLKGQGASYEQYF. The CDR3 nucleotides are TGTGCCAGCAGCCTCAAGGGACAGGGGGCATCCTACGAGCAGTACTTC.

Points on this clonotype: Because it lacks the conserved phenylalanine or tryptophan at the end, this CDR3 is likely a read error. V usage is TRBV5-1 and J usage is TRBJ2-7, with D uncertain. Trimming left V 4 bases short and J 6 bases short, with 8 bases between. From germline, CDR1 is SGHRS and CDR2 YFSETQ. This CDR3 has 11 amino acids. CDR3 bases: TGCGCCAGCAGCGTCCCAGGCGAGCAGTACCTC. Protein product: CASSVPGEQYL.

This clonotype was detected many times. The chain is built from TRBV12-3 or TRBV12-4 and TRBJ2-3; 8 bases align to TRBD1. After removal of 4 bases from V and 4 bases from J, the junction contained 7 bases not matched to a gene. This CDR3 is built from 15 residues. This CDR3 reads CASSWGQVNSDTQYF. DNA for the CDR3: TGTGCCAGCAGTTGGGGACAGGTTAACTCAGATACGCAGTATTTT.

This clonotype was detected only a few times. V usage is TRBV29-1 and J usage is TRBJ2-7; 8 bases map to TRBD1. The ends lost 5 bases at V and 7 bases at J; junction bases unmatched: 7. CDR3 length: 12 residues. In germline, CDR1 is SQVTM, CDR2 ANQGSEA. The DNA of the CDR3 is TGCAGCGTTAAACGGGACAGGTGGGAGCAGTACTTC. Protein: CSVKRDRWEQYF.

This clonotype has at least ten counts. The rearrangement uses TRBV12-3 or TRBV12-4 and TRBJ1-2; D may be TRBD1 (5 bases). The V and J ends lost 3 bases and 0 bases respectively, with 11 bases between them. This CDR3 has 15 amino acids. In DNA form, the CDR3 reads TGTGCCAGCAGTTTGTTCCAGGGCTCTAACTATGGCTACACCTTC. Protein sequence: CASSLFQGSNYGYTF.